Below, 32 T cell receptor beta chains from the same sample are listed, as sequenced in a study of T cell responses to AZD1222 COVID-19 vaccine. Measured with immunoSEQ multiplex PCR; TCRdb has only the in-frame clones, and not every one. In the table there are about 94,000 clones, 90% of which are singletons. The sequencing here drew on peripheral blood, taken on day 0 of AZD1222 vaccination. The source is an adult in good health.

This clone was seen more than once but under ten times. The V call is TRBV19, the J call TRBJ2-4; 8 bases are a match to TRBD1. After removal of 0 bases from V and 3 bases from J, the junction contained 7 bases not matched to a gene. The germline CDR1 and CDR2 sequences are LNHDA and SQIVND (reference sequence). This CDR3 region has 17 residues. CDR3 amino acids: CASSIDRPGGVKNIQYF. The CDR3 DNA sequence: TGTGCCAGTAGTATAGATCGTCCAGGGGGCGTCAAAAACATTCAGTACTTC.

V usage is TRBV6-5 and J usage is TRBJ1-5; no reliable D call. Germline CDR1 and CDR2: MNHEY and SVGAGI. There are 14 residues in the CDR3. Trimming removed 0 bases at V and 4 bases at J, with 7 bases between. In nucleotides, the CDR3 is TGTGCCAGCAGTTACTCGAGCGGGAATCAGCCCCAGCATTTT. Its protein product is CASSYSSGNQPQHF.

The chain uses TRBV15 and TRBJ1-1, with D unclear. Trimming removed 4 bases at V and 3 bases at J, with 6 bases between. The length of the CDR3 is 12 residues. Looked up from germline, CDR1 is LNHNV and CDR2 is YYDKDF (reference sequence). CDR3 residues: CATSTVYTEAFF. For the CDR3, the DNA is TGTGCCACCAGCACAGTGTACACTGAAGCTTTCTTT.

The chain uses TRBV4-1 and TRBJ1-5; D remains ambiguous. The germline V gene has CDR1 MGHRA and CDR2 YSYEKL. The length of the CDR3 is 13 residues. V was trimmed by 0 bases and J by 16 bases, leaving 16 bases between them. The CDR3 nucleotides are TGCGCCAGCAGCCAAGATTTGGCAGCTTTTATTCATTTT. Residues: CASSQDLAAFIHF.

The chain recombines TRBV2 with TRBJ1-2; TRBD1 is a possible D gene (6 bases). CDR1 is SNHLY and CDR2 is FYNNEI in the germline V gene. The CDR3 has 14 residues. The germline V and J ends were trimmed by 3 bases and 5 bases, with 13 bases remaining between them. The CDR3 loop is CASSELGQIYGYTF. CDR3 in DNA: TGTGCCAGCAGTGAGCTCGGACAGATTTATGGCTACACCTTC.

J is TRBJ2-2 and V is TRBV5-1, with D maybe TRBD1 (5 bases). Trimming removed 0 bases at V and 5 bases at J, with 8 bases between. Germline V gene data show CDR1 as SGHRS and CDR2 as YFSETQ. This CDR3 is 14 amino acids long. CDR3: CASSLGGRTGELFF. The CDR3 coding sequence is TGCGCCAGCAGCTTGGGGGGCCGGACCGGGGAGCTGTTTTTT.

The rearrangement links TRBV2 to TRBJ1-2; tentative D call: TRBD1 (6 bases). The CDR3 sequence is 13 residues long. V lost 7 bases, J lost 4 bases, and 13 bases lay in between. Germline lookup yields CDR1 SNHLY and CDR2 FYNNEI. The CDR3 bases are TGTGCCAGCAATATAGGGGGGGTCTATGGCTACACCTTC. This codes for CASNIGGVYGYTF.

CDR3 in amino acids: CASSATPGNYGYTF. For the CDR3, the DNA is TGCGCCAGCAGCGCGACACCGGGGAACTATGGCTACACCTTC. The chain carries TRBV5-1 and TRBJ1-2; D remains unclear. CDR1 SGHRS and CDR2 YFSETQ come from the germline V gene. This CDR3 has 14 amino acids. Trimming pared 4 bases from V and 2 bases from J, leaving 12 bases between.

CDR3 DNA: TGTGCCAGCAGTTATCTTTCAGGGGGGACTGAAGCTTTCTTT. It encodes CASSYLSGGTEAFF. V is TRBV6-2 or TRBV6-3 and J is TRBJ1-1; 7 nucleotides agree with TRBD1. The ends lost 3 bases at V and 5 bases at J; junction bases unmatched: 6. The CDR3 loop spans 14 amino acids. CDR1 MNHEY and CDR2 SVGEGT come from the germline V gene.

V gene TRBV7-6 combines with J gene TRBJ2-5, with TRBD1 identical over 12 bases. This CDR3 region has 16 residues. Trimming took 1 base from V and 5 from J; bases not matched to a gene: 5. Per the germline V gene, CDR1 is SGHVS and CDR2 is FNYEAQ. CDR3 in amino acids: CASSLGGQGARETQYF. The CDR3 nucleotides read TGTGCCAGCAGCTTAGGGGGACAGGGGGCGCGGGAGACCCAGTACTTC.

The chain is built from TRBV30 and TRBJ1-2; no clear D. The CDR3 is made up of 10 amino acids. CDR1 and CDR2 from the germline V gene are GTSNPN and SVGIG (reference sequence). Trimming left V 4 bases short and J 1 base short, with 1 base between. For the CDR3, the DNA is TGTGCCTGGATTAACTATGGCTACACCTTC. Protein product: CAWINYGYTF.

V usage is TRBV5-8 and J usage is TRBJ1-5, with D possibly being TRBD1 (5 bases). V was trimmed by 4 bases and J by 7 bases, leaving 15 bases between them. The CDR3 has 14 residues. Germline V CDR1 and CDR2: SGHTS, YDEGEE. CDR3 amino acids: CASSTAGVTQPQHF. DNA for the CDR3: TGTGCCAGCAGCACCGCGGGGGTTACGCAGCCCCAGCATTTT.

V and J are TRBV5-8 and TRBJ1-1, with TRBD1 matching 7 bases. V gave up 2 bases and J gave up 7 bases; unmatched junction bases: 11. The CDR3 totals 15 residues. Germline-derived CDR1 and CDR2 are SGHTS and YDEGEE. In DNA form, the CDR3 reads TGTGCCAGCAGCTTTAGTCCAGGGGGAAAAATTGAAGCTTTCTTT. Translated: CASSFSPGGKIEAFF.

This clone was seen only once. V gene TRBV30 combines with J gene TRBJ1-2, with TRBD1 as a possible D gene (6 bases). The length of the CDR3 is 12 residues. The V gene's germline CDR1 is GTSNPN and CDR2 SVGIG (reference sequence). V was pared by 8 bases and J by 7 bases, with 17 bases between. The CDR3 region has the DNA TGTGCCCGTTCCGGGGGGGCCTCTGGCTACACCTTC. Amino acid sequence: CARSGGASGYTF.

The rearrangement links TRBV6-5 to TRBJ1-2; 7 nucleotides line up with TRBD1. This CDR3 region has 16 residues. The V and J ends lost 3 bases and 8 bases, in that order; junction bases with no gene match: 15. Germline CDR1 and CDR2: MNHEY and SVGAGI. CDR3 in amino acids: CASSYLTGAQPRGYTF. CDR3 bases: TGTGCCAGCAGTTATCTCACAGGGGCCCAGCCTCGGGGCTACACCTTC.

The V call is TRBV3-1 (or the pseudogene TRBV3-2), the J call TRBJ1-3, with D uncertain. V lost 0 bases and J 2 bases, leaving 8 bases between the germline ends. The germline V gene encodes CDR1 LGHDT and CDR2 YNNKEL (reference sequence). There are 15 residues in the CDR3. The CDR3 DNA reads TGTGCCAGCAGCCAAGACATCAACGCTGGAAACACCATATATTTT. Translated, it gives CASSQDINAGNTIYF.

The chain carries TRBV19 and TRBJ1-1, with D perhaps TRBD1 (5 bases). Per the germline V gene, CDR1 is LNHDA and CDR2 is SQIVND (reference sequence). V was pared by 6 bases and J by 6 bases, with 11 bases between. The CDR3 extends over 12 amino acids. The CDR3 DNA reads TGTGCCAGTAGGCCCGGGGGGTCTGAAGCTTTCTTT. This gives the protein CASRPGGSEAFF.

The rearrangement joins TRBV7-3 to TRBJ2-3; no clear D. The germline V and J ends were trimmed by 1 base and 7 bases, with 12 bases remaining between them. The germline gives CDR1 SGHTA, CDR2 FQGTGA. This CDR3 has 14 residues. CDR3 DNA sequence: TGTGCCAGCAGCTTAAATATGGGTGGGAATACGCAGTATTTT. Its protein is CASSLNMGGNTQYF.

This clone was seen just once. The chain recombines TRBV12-1 with TRBJ1-2; the table's D call of TRBD1 was not tested on the DNA. TRBV12-1 is flagged as a pseudogene. The CDR3 is 16 residues long. The CDR3 protein is CASSFWRQGAGGGYTF. CDR3 DNA sequence: TGTGCCAGCAGCTTTTGGCGACAGGGGGCGGGAGGAGGCTACACCTTC.

The rearrangement links TRBV6-5 to TRBJ1-5, with a weak D call TRBD1 (6 bases). The length of the CDR3 is 15 residues. The V end lost 0 bases, the J end lost 4 bases, and 10 bases lay between the germline ends. CDR1 is MNHEY and CDR2 is SVGAGI in the germline V gene. CDR3 residues: CASSYSGGWNQPQHF. In nucleotides, the CDR3 is TGTGCCAGCAGTTACTCGGGGGGCTGGAATCAGCCCCAGCATTTT.

This clone appeared a single time. The rearrangement uses TRBV18 and TRBJ1-2; 9 nucleotides agree with TRBD1. With 0 bases clipped from V and 5 bases from J, the junction kept 4 bases outside the gene matches. Germline CDR1 KGHSH, CDR2 LQKENI. This CDR3 has 15 amino acids. DNA for the CDR3: TGTGCCAGCTCACCACCCGAGGGACAGGGTTATGGCTACACCTTC. This codes for CASSPPEGQGYGYTF.

This clone appeared a few times. This chain links TRBV7-2 with TRBJ1-4; D unresolved. V was pared by 0 bases and J by 6 bases, with 17 bases between. Germline values: CDR1 SGHTA, CDR2 FQGNSA. The CDR3 contains 17 residues. CDR3 sequence reads: CASSLARFPYQDEKLFF. Written as DNA, the CDR3 is TGTGCCAGCAGCTTAGCGCGTTTCCCCTATCAGGATGAAAAACTGTTTTTT.

The chain recombines TRBV18 with TRBJ2-5, with D perhaps matching TRBD2 (6 bases). Germline V gene data show CDR1 as KGHSH and CDR2 as LQKENI. Trimming cost V 3 bases and J 7 bases, with 12 bases left between them. The CDR3 consists of 13 residues. The CDR3 DNA reads as TGTGCCAGCTCACCGGGGGACTCTCGGACCCAGTACTTC. This translates into CASSPGDSRTQYF.

The chain uses TRBV7-9 and TRBJ1-1; TRBD1 matches at 7 bases. Germline loops: CDR1 SEHNR, CDR2 FQNEAQ (reference sequence). The CDR3 covers 14 residues. With 5 bases clipped from V and 5 bases from J, the junction kept 8 bases outside the gene matches. Here the CDR3 DNA reads TGTGCCAGCAGCCAAGGGGGCGCATCAACTGAAGCTTTCTTT. The encoded protein is CASSQGGASTEAFF.

V is TRBV6-5 and J is TRBJ1-1; D is possibly TRBD1 (6 bases). Germline assignment: CDR1 MNHEY and CDR2 SVGAGI. The CDR3 sequence is 14 residues long. With 5 bases removed from V and 6 bases from J, the gap between germline ends came to 16 bases. This CDR3 is CASSQTQGRSEAFF. CDR3 in DNA: TGTGCCAGCAGTCAAACACAGGGTCGATCTGAAGCTTTCTTT.

The V gene is TRBV4-3, the J gene TRBJ1-2; 9 positions agree with TRBD1. CDR1 is LGHNA, CDR2 YSLEER, per germline. With V trimmed by 1 base and J by 8 bases, 8 bases remained unmatched. The CDR3 extends over 15 amino acids. For the CDR3, the DNA is TGCGCCAGCAGCCAAGGGGGGGGACAGGGTGAGGGCTACACCTTC. This sequence encodes CASSQGGGQGEGYTF.

V usage is TRBV10-3 and J usage is TRBJ1-3; D not resolved. Germline assignment: CDR1 ENHRY and CDR2 SYGVKD. With 8 bases removed from V and 0 bases from J, the gap between germline ends came to 11 bases. The CDR3 totals 14 residues. The CDR3 nucleotides are TGTGCCATCGGTTCCGGGCTCTCTGGAAACACCATATATTTT. Its protein product is CAIGSGLSGNTIYF.

The chain has TRBV13 and TRBJ1-6; no reliable D call. The CDR3 spans 14 residues. CDR1 is PRHDT and CDR2 is FYEKMQ in the germline V gene (reference sequence). Trimming cost V 4 bases and J 6 bases, with 10 bases left between them. DNA for the CDR3: TGTGCCAGCAGCTCCGCGACCGCTAATTCACCCCTCCACTTT. Amino acid sequence: CASSSATANSPLHF.

The gene calls are TRBV18 and TRBJ2-1; D gene unclear. Trimming pared 2 bases from V and 5 bases from J, leaving 10 bases between. There are 14 residues in the CDR3. Germline V gene data show CDR1 as KGHSH and CDR2 as LQKENI. Here the CDR3 DNA reads TGTGCCAGCTCACCAGGCCTATACGACAATGAGCAGTTCTTC. This codes for CASSPGLYDNEQFF.

The rearrangement joins TRBV4-3 to TRBJ1-5; D is unclear. Germline-derived CDR1 and CDR2 are LGHNA and YSLEER. The CDR3 sequence is 16 residues long. V shed 0 bases and J shed 1 base, with 10 bases lying between them. For the CDR3, the DNA is TGCGCCAGCAGCCAAGATCAGGCCTCAAGCAATCAGCCCCAGCATTTT. It yields the protein CASSQDQASSNQPQHF.

The V call is TRBV19, the J call TRBJ2-1, with D hard to call. This CDR3 has 13 amino acids. Germline assignment: CDR1 LNHDA and CDR2 SQIVND (reference sequence). V lost 5 bases to trimming and J lost 7 bases, with 12 bases between them. CDR3 nucleotide sequence: TGTGCCAGTAGTTCAAGTCGCGGTAATGAGCAGTTCTTC. Its protein is CASSSSRGNEQFF.

V is TRBV29-1 and J is TRBJ1-4, with 8 bases identical to TRBD1. Looked up from germline, CDR1 is SQVTM and CDR2 is ANQGSEA. J lost 7 bases, V lost 3 bases, and 10 bases had no gene match. This CDR3 comprises 15 residues. In DNA form, the CDR3 reads TGCAGCGTTGAGGGGACAGGAGACGGGGGTGAAAAACTGTTTTTT. Its translation: CSVEGTGDGGEKLFF.